This T cell receptor (beta chain) appears in the sequencing data of a study of blood T cell repertoires in COVID-19. Sequencing was performed with immunoSEQ multiplex PCR; in TCRdb, only in-frame clones are kept and a portion is missing. The data hold 110,000 or so clones, with more than 70% observed a single time. V lost 0 bases to trimming and J lost 5 bases; unmatched junction nucleotides: 6. CDR1 and CDR2 from the germline V gene are SGHRS and YFSETQ. The CDR3 is made up of 17 amino acids. The TCR comes from a woman aged 55-70 years with COVID-19, enrolled during active disease. Sequenced sample: peripheral blood. The rearrangement links TRBV5-1 to TRBJ2-2; 11 bases are a match to TRBD1. CDR3 DNA sequence: TGCGCCAGCAGCTTGGTTTGGACAGGGGGCGATACCGGGGAGCTGTTTTTT. It encodes CASSLVWTGGDTGELFF.